The 19 T cell receptor beta chains below all came from one sample that was sequenced in a study of blood T cell repertoires in COVID-19. Sequencing used immunoSEQ multiplex PCR; TCRdb keeps in-frame clones, though not all of them. The sample lists about 230,000 clones; 84% were seen once. The material sequenced was peripheral blood. Receptors originate from a woman older than 75 with active or convalescent COVID-19.

A single count supports this clone. The chain carries TRBV5-1 and TRBJ2-1, with 11 bases identical to TRBD1. V dropped 4 bases and J dropped 8; count of bases not matched to a gene: 8. The CDR3 consists of 15 residues. Germline V gene sequence: CDR1 SGHRS, CDR2 YFSETQ. DNA for the CDR3: TGCGCCAGCAGCCCGCCGAGGACAGGGGGCGATGAGCAGTTCTTC. The encoded protein is CASSPPRTGGDEQFF.

The rearrangement joins TRBV4-1 to TRBJ2-5, with 8 positions matching TRBD2. The CDR3 runs 15 residues. Germline lookup yields CDR1 MGHRA and CDR2 YSYEKL. Trimming cost V 4 bases and J 9 bases; bases outside gene matches: 13. This CDR3 reads CASSLRETSGSSQYF. CDR3 DNA sequence: TGCGCCAGCAGCCTCCGGGAAACTAGCGGCAGTTCCCAGTACTTC.

CDR3 sequence (DNA): TGTGCCAGCAGCTCAGGACAGGGGCAGGGAGAGACCCAGTACTTC. Translation gives CASSSGQGQGETQYF. This chain links TRBV11-2 with TRBJ2-5; 9 nucleotides align to TRBD1. Germline V gives CDR1 SGHAT, CDR2 FQNNGV. CDR3 length equals 15 residues. The trim removed 4 bases at V and 4 bases at J, leaving 7 bases unmatched.

This clone was counted a few times. This chain links TRBV7-2 with TRBJ1-2; 9 nucleotides match TRBD1. Germline V CDR1 and CDR2: SGHTA, FQGNSA. CDR3 length equals 13 residues. Losses at the gene ends were 4 bases for V and 6 bases for J; bases not matched to a gene: 3. This CDR3 is CASSWTGEDGYTF. In DNA form, the CDR3 reads TGTGCCAGCAGCTGGACAGGGGAAGATGGCTACACCTTC.

The gene calls are TRBV5-1 and TRBJ1-1, with 8 bases lining up with TRBD1. The V and J ends lost 1 base and 10 bases, in that order; junction bases with no gene match: 6. The germline gives CDR1 SGHRS, CDR2 YFSETQ. The CDR3 loop spans 13 amino acids. CDR3 in DNA: TGCGCCAGCAGCTTGACTCCCGACAGGGGAGCTTTCTTT. Translation gives CASSLTPDRGAFF.

The genes are TRBV5-1 and TRBJ1-4, with 7 bases matching TRBD1. This CDR3 has 14 residues. Germline CDR1 is SGHRS and CDR2 is YFSETQ. The ends lost 0 bases at V and 6 bases at J; junction bases unmatched: 2. This chain's CDR3 is CASSLGTGYEKLFF. In DNA, the CDR3 is TGCGCCAGCAGCTTGGGGACAGGATATGAAAAACTGTTTTTT.

The chain is built from TRBV13 and TRBJ1-2; 8 bases align to TRBD1. This CDR3 spans 16 amino acids. Germline V CDR1 and CDR2: PRHDT, FYEKMQ (reference sequence). Losses at the gene ends were 2 bases for V and 1 base for J; bases not matched to a gene: 6. The CDR3 protein is CASSLNQGAFNYGYTF. The CDR3 region has the DNA TGTGCCAGCAGCTTAAACCAGGGGGCTTTTAACTATGGCTACACCTTC.

This chain joins TRBV28 and TRBJ2-5, with D maybe TRBD2 (7 bases). The ends were cut back, 4 bases at V and 2 bases at J, with 11 bases in the middle. The CDR3 consists of 14 residues. Germline loops: CDR1 MDHEN, CDR2 SYDVKM. The CDR3 spells CASSWGGRQETQYF. The CDR3, as DNA: TGTGCCAGCAGTTGGGGGGGCAGACAAGAGACCCAGTACTTC.

This chain joins TRBV30 and TRBJ1-1; D is unclear. Germline-derived CDR1 and CDR2 are GTSNPN and SVGIG (reference sequence). The CDR3 has 13 amino acids. The V and J ends lost 0 bases and 5 bases respectively, with 10 bases between them. CDR3 nucleotides: TGTGCCTGGAGTGTACAAAGGAGTACTGAAGCTTTCTTT. Protein sequence: CAWSVQRSTEAFF.

This chain links TRBV30 with TRBJ1-1, with 7 nucleotides matching TRBD1. Germline values: CDR1 GTSNPN, CDR2 SVGIG (reference sequence). V gave up 7 bases and J gave up 8 bases; unmatched junction bases: 7. The CDR3 sequence is 11 residues long. The CDR3 spells CALGQRREAFF. The CDR3 DNA follows: TGTGCCTTGGGACAGCGTAGAGAAGCTTTCTTT. The variable domain in full, with the rest retrieved from reference TRBV30 and TRBJ1-1, is SQTIHQWPATLVQPVGSPLSLECTVEGTSNPNLYWYRQAAGRGLQLLFYSVGIGQISSEVPQNLSASRPQDRQFILSSKKLLLSDSGFYLCALGQRREAFFGQGTRLTVV.

The rearrangement links TRBV29-1 to TRBJ1-1; possible D gene TRBD1, 6 bases. The CDR3 sequence is 13 residues long. Trimming removed 7 bases from V and 0 bases from J, with 12 bases in between. Germline-derived CDR1 and CDR2 are SQVTM and ANQGSEA. DNA of the CDR3: TGCAGCGGGTACAGGGACGTGAACACTGAAGCTTTCTTT. It codes for CSGYRDVNTEAFF.

This clone has only one observation. The rearrangement joins TRBV2 to TRBJ2-3, with TRBD2 matching over 8 bases. With 8 bases clipped from V and 2 bases from J, the junction kept 6 bases outside the gene matches. CDR1 is SNHLY and CDR2 is FYNNEI in the germline V gene. The CDR3 runs 14 residues. CDR3 sequence reads: CASVAGIVTDTQYF. CDR3 in DNA: TGTGCCAGCGTAGCGGGGATAGTCACAGATACGCAGTATTTT.

The rearrangement joins TRBV6-5 to TRBJ2-2; possibly TRBD1 for D (5 bases). The CDR3 is made up of 12 amino acids. V gave up 8 bases and J gave up 6 bases, with 10 bases separating them. Germline-derived CDR1 and CDR2 are MNHEY and SVGAGI. CDR3: CASRRASGELFF. The CDR3 region has the DNA TGTGCCAGCCGCAGGGCATCCGGGGAGCTGTTTTTT.

The rearrangement uses TRBV27 and TRBJ1-2; 10 nucleotides agree with TRBD1. Germline V gene sequence: CDR1 MNHEY, CDR2 SMNVEV (reference sequence). J gave up 4 bases and V 3 bases, and 5 bases lay outside the gene matches. This CDR3 region has 15 residues. The CDR3 DNA sequence: TGTGCCAGCAGTTTGGGACAGGGGCTCGCCTATGGCTACACCTTC. Residues: CASSLGQGLAYGYTF.

This clone was counted only a few times. This chain links TRBV7-2 with TRBJ1-1; D is possibly TRBD1 (6 bases). The CDR3 loop spans 16 amino acids. V lost 0 bases and J 1 base, leaving 12 bases between the germline ends. Germline V lookup: CDR1 SGHTA, CDR2 FQGNSA. In DNA, the CDR3 is TGTGCCAGCAGCTTAGCGGGGGCGGGGGCGAACACTGAAGCTTTCTTT. Encoded protein: CASSLAGAGANTEAFF.

The V gene is TRBV7-3, the J gene TRBJ2-2; D remains unclear. CDR1 is SGHTA, CDR2 FQGTGA, per germline. V gave up 0 bases and J gave up 6 bases, with 11 bases separating them. The CDR3 runs 15 residues. CDR3 sequence reads: CASSLTAATAGELFF. CDR3 nucleotides: TGTGCCAGCAGCTTAACGGCAGCGACCGCCGGGGAGCTGTTTTTT.

The chain is built from TRBV7-3 and TRBJ2-7; the match to TRBD1 covers 8 bases. Germline V lookup: CDR1 SGHTA, CDR2 FQGTGA. This CDR3 comprises 13 residues. The J segment lost 2 bases and the V segment lost 8 bases, leaving 5 bases of the junction unmatched. CDR3 region: CASSLTGAYEQYF. CDR3 coding DNA: TGTGCCAGCTCGCTGACAGGGGCCTACGAGCAGTACTTC.

The V gene is TRBV18, the J gene TRBJ1-4; 7 bases are shared with TRBD1. The CDR3 length is 15 residues. CDR1 is KGHSH, CDR2 LQKENI, per germline. The trim removed 7 bases at V and 5 bases at J, leaving 10 bases unmatched. CDR3 in amino acids: CASLTSTGRNEKLFF. CDR3 bases: TGTGCCAGCTTAACCTCGACAGGGAGAAATGAAAAACTGTTTTTT.

The genes are TRBV7-2 and TRBJ2-5; D is perhaps TRBD1 (6 bases). In germline, CDR1 is SGHTA, CDR2 FQGNSA. The CDR3 runs 14 residues. The V and J ends lost 4 bases and 6 bases respectively, with 15 bases between them. Written as DNA, the CDR3 is TGTGCCAGCAGCTCAACAGGGTTGGTAAAGACCCAGTACTTC. Translating it yields CASSSTGLVKTQYF.